This T cell receptor (beta chain) was recorded in a study of Graves' ophthalmopathy and Graves' hyperthyroidism. Trimming left V 8 bases short and J 1 base short, with 15 bases between. This CDR3 has 15 residues. Transcripts of RNA were the source for amplifying TCR beta CDR3 regions. Amplification began with first-round RT-PCR using HTBI primers, then second-round multiplex PCR was performed. MiXCR, applied by TCRdb to the multiplex PCR reads, yields one record per CDR3 protein. The sample records 600,000 to 700,000 distinct CDR3 sequences, about 38% being singletons. The sample holds many counts of this clonotype.

The chain couples TRBV12-3 or TRBV12-4 to TRBJ1-5; a possible D gene is TRBD1 (5 bases). Sequences were obtained from peripheral blood. This clonotype was sampled from an adult man with Graves' ophthalmopathy. CDR3 protein: CASSDRRGSNQPQHF. The CDR3 DNA follows: TGTGCCAGCTCGGACCGAAGGGGCAGCAATCAGCCCCAGCATTTT.